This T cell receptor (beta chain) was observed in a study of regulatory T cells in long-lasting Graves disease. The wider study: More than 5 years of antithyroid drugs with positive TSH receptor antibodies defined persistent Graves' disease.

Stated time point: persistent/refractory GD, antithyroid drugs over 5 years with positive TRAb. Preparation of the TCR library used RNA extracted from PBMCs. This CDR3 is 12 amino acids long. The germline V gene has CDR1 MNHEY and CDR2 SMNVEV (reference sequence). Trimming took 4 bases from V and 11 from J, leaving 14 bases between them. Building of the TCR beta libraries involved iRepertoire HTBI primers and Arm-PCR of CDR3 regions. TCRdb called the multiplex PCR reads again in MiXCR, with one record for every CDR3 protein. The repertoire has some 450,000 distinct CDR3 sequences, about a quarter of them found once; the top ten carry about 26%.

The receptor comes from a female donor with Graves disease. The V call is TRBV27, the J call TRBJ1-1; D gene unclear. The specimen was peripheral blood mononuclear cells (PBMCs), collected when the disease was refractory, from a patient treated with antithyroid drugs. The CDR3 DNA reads TGTGCCAGCAGTTGGCCGAACAAAAACGCTTTCTTT. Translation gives CASSWPNKNAFF.